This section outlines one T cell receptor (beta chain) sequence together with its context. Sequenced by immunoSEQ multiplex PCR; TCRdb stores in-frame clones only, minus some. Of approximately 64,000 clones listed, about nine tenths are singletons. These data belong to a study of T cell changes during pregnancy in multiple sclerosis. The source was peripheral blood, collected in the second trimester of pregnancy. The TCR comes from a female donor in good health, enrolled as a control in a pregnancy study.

The CDR3 loop reads CASSASTGRTNEKLFF. The CDR3 coding sequence is TGTGCCAGCTCGGCTTCAACAGGGAGAACTAATGAAAAACTGTTTTTT. The chain has TRBV18 and TRBJ1-4; tentative D call: TRBD1 (6 bases). V lost 6 bases and J lost 1, with 15 bases in between. Germline CDR1 is KGHSH and CDR2 is LQKENI. The CDR3 length is 16 residues.